One and the same sample provided the 26 T cell receptor beta chains below, sequenced in a study of T-cell reconstitution after alpha-beta-depleted transplantation in children. Preparation of the TCRbeta library used unique molecular identifiers. TCRdb ran MiXCR on the PCR reads and lists one entry per CDR3 protein. The sample lists roughly 790,000 distinct CDR3 sequences, roughly 15% occurring once. Sequences were derived from PBMCs, mostly from graft donor cells, sampled 360 days after TCRalphabeta/CD19-depleted stem cell transplant. These receptors were taken from a male patient aged 10 to 17 who had a stem cell transplant for acute lymphoblastic leukemia, so the T cells may come from the graft donor.

The CDR3 loop is CSASGTSGRVEQFF. The DNA of the CDR3 is TGCAGTGCATCCGGGACTAGCGGGAGGGTGGAGCAGTTCTTC. This chain uses TRBV20-1 with TRBJ2-1, with TRBD2 matching over 16 bases. From germline, CDR1 is DFQATT and CDR2 SNEGSKA (reference sequence). The CDR3 is 14 amino acids. With V trimmed by 6 bases and J by 10 bases, 6 bases remained unmatched.

The rearrangement links TRBV28 to TRBJ2-1; D not resolved. V was pared by 5 bases and J by 2 bases, with 16 bases between. The CDR3 contains 16 residues. Germline-derived CDR1 and CDR2 are MDHEN and SYDVKM. CDR3 protein: CASSPPTVGTYNEQFF. CDR3 nucleotides: TGTGCCAGCAGTCCCCCCACCGTGGGGACCTACAATGAGCAGTTCTTC.

The chain has TRBV18 and TRBJ2-3; D not resolved. CDR1 and CDR2 from the germline V gene are KGHSH and LQKENI. The CDR3 length is 18 residues. V lost 3 bases, J lost 2 bases, and 21 bases lay in between. The CDR3: CASSPLSDLKHLTDTQYF. As DNA, the CDR3 is TGTGCCAGCTCACCCCTTTCGGACCTTAAGCACCTCACAGATACGCAGTATTTT. The full variable domain, in which reference TRBV18 and TRBJ2-3 provide the parts outside the CDR3, is NAGVMQNPRHLVRRRGQEARLRCSPMKGHSHVYWYRQLPEEGLKFMVYLQKENIIDESGMPKERFSAEFPKEGPSILRIQQVVRGDSAAYFCASSPLSDLKHLTDTQYFGPGTRLTVL.

This clonotype was detected only a few times. V usage is TRBV7-3 and J usage is TRBJ1-2; D is unclear. V lost 5 bases to trimming and J lost 8 bases, with 12 bases between them. CDR3 length: 12 amino acids. Germline CDR1 is SGHTA and CDR2 is FQGTGA. Written as DNA, the CDR3 is TGTGCCAGCAGCGCCTACGGTCAAGGCTACACCTTC. Its translation is CASSAYGQGYTF.

In this sample, this clonotype turned up many times. The rearrangement uses TRBV10-1 and TRBJ2-3; D perhaps matches TRBD2 (6 bases). CDR1 is WNHNN, CDR2 SYGVQD, per germline (reference sequence). The CDR3 has 14 residues. The V and J ends lost 8 bases and 3 bases respectively, with 15 bases between them. The CDR3 DNA sequence: TGCGCCAGCCAGCCCAGCGGGTCTACAGATACGCAGTATTTT. Protein sequence: CASQPSGSTDTQYF.

This clonotype occurred a few times. The DNA for the CDR3 is TGCAGTGCTAGAGACTCGAGACTAGCGGTCTACGAGCAGTACTTC. It translates to CSARDSRLAVYEQYF. The chain joins TRBV20-1 to TRBJ2-7; 9 positions agree with TRBD2. Unmatched junction bases numbered 6, after V lost 0 bases and J lost 3 bases. The V gene's germline CDR1 is DFQATT and CDR2 SNEGSKA (reference sequence). CDR3 length: 15 amino acids.

The chain is built from TRBV5-1 and TRBJ2-1; D perhaps matches TRBD1 (5 bases). The CDR3 loop spans 16 amino acids. Per the germline V gene, CDR1 is SGHRS and CDR2 is YFSETQ. Trimming took 5 bases from V and 4 from J, leaving 19 bases between them. The chain's CDR3 is CASRERTFMGYNEQFF. CDR3 coding DNA: TGCGCCAGCAGGGAAAGGACATTTATGGGTTACAATGAGCAGTTCTTC.

The chain links TRBV12-3 or TRBV12-4 to TRBJ2-5; the D is unclear. Trimming cost V 2 bases and J 4 bases, with 8 bases left between them. The CDR3 covers 13 residues. The DNA of the CDR3 is TGTGCCAGCAGTTTACTTCAATCAGAGACCCAGTACTTC. As protein: CASSLLQSETQYF.

The V and J genes are TRBV7-6 and TRBJ1-4, with D tentatively TRBD1 (5 bases). The CDR3 is 14 residues long. Trimming removed 1 base at V and 6 bases at J, with 9 bases between. Germline lookup yields CDR1 SGHVS and CDR2 FNYEAQ. CDR3 sequence: CASSLDGGDEKLFF. The CDR3, as DNA: TGTGCCAGCAGCTTAGACGGGGGGGATGAAAAACTGTTTTTT.

This clonotype was detected many times. The rearrangement links TRBV5-1 to TRBJ2-7, with D unclear. This CDR3 comprises 13 residues. Germline CDR1 and CDR2: SGHRS and YFSETQ. V lost 0 bases and J lost 4, with 8 bases in between. The CDR3 nucleotides are TGCGCCAGCAGCTTGGCCGGAGAGTACGAGCAGTACTTC. Translating gives CASSLAGEYEQYF.

This clonotype was seen just once. This chain connects TRBV25-1 to TRBJ2-1, with no clear D. CDR3 length: 14 residues. Germline lookup yields CDR1 MGHDK and CDR2 SYGVNS. Trimming left V 2 bases short and J 5 bases short, with 10 bases between. The CDR3 here is CASSELALNNEQFF. CDR3 sequence (DNA): TGTGCCAGCAGTGAACTGGCTCTTAACAATGAGCAGTTCTTC.

This clonotype was seen only a few times. This chain connects TRBV29-1 to TRBJ2-5; maybe TRBD1 (6 bases). Trimming cost V 6 bases and J 4 bases, with 21 bases left between them. Per the germline V gene, CDR1 is SQVTM and CDR2 is ANQGSEA. The CDR3 loop spans 15 amino acids. The CDR3 loop is CSVPQGTPGRETQYF. Written as DNA, the CDR3 is TGCAGCGTACCGCAGGGGACCCCGGGCAGAGAGACCCAGTACTTC. The full variable domain, with the rest looked up from reference TRBV29-1 and TRBJ2-5, is SAVISQKPSRDICQRGTSLTIQCQVDSQVTMMFWYRQQPGQSLTLIATANQGSEATYESGFVIDKFPISRPNLTFSTLTVSNMSPEDSSIYLCSVPQGTPGRETQYFGPGTRLLVL.

This clonotype has a handful of counts. The CDR3 bases are TGCGCCAGCAGCTTGGAATTGGCGGGGCGGTCTGAAGCTTTCTTT. The encoded protein is CASSLELAGRSEAFF. The gene calls are TRBV5-1 and TRBJ1-1, with D tentatively TRBD1 (5 bases). The V gene lost 0 bases and the J gene lost 6 bases, with 15 bases spanning the gap. Germline V gene lookup returns CDR1 SGHRS and CDR2 YFSETQ. CDR3 size: 15 residues.

In this sample, this clonotype turned up a few times. J is TRBJ2-7 and V is TRBV27, with TRBD2 matching 7 bases. There are 14 residues in the CDR3. With V trimmed by 3 bases and J by 2 bases, 4 bases remained unmatched. Germline assignment: CDR1 MNHEY and CDR2 SMNVEV (reference sequence). The CDR3: CASSFREGAYEQYF. CDR3 nucleotide sequence: TGTGCCAGCAGTTTTAGGGAGGGAGCCTACGAGCAGTACTTC.

The genes are TRBV4-2 and TRBJ2-3; D possibly corresponds to TRBD2 (5 bases). Trimming left V 4 bases short and J 0 bases short, with 14 bases between. This CDR3 is built from 16 residues. Looked up from germline, CDR1 is LGHNA and CDR2 is YNFKEQ. The CDR3 DNA sequence: TGTGCCAGCAGCCCCGTGGGGAGCAGTAGCACAGATACGCAGTATTTT. Translated: CASSPVGSSSTDTQYF.

The chain carries TRBV11-1 and TRBJ2-1, with unresolved D. The CDR3 covers 14 residues. Germline V gene data show CDR1 as SGHAT and CDR2 as FQDESV (reference sequence). Trimming left V 5 bases short and J 4 bases short, with 12 bases between. The CDR3 reads CASSPNPNYNEQFF. The CDR3 nucleotides are TGTGCCAGCAGCCCGAATCCCAATTACAATGAGCAGTTCTTC.

This clonotype was observed at least ten times. The J gene is TRBJ2-1, the V gene TRBV5-1; a weak D match, TRBD2 (5 bases). Looked up from germline, CDR1 is SGHRS and CDR2 is YFSETQ. The CDR3 totals 11 residues. The V end was cut by 4 bases, the J end by 14 bases, with 13 bases between. CDR3 amino acids: CASSQSEEEFF. The DNA of the CDR3 is TGCGCCAGCAGCCAAAGCGAGGAGGAGTTCTTC.

The rearrangement uses TRBV20-1 and TRBJ2-1; 8 nucleotides align to TRBD2. V gave up 5 bases and J gave up 9 bases; unmatched junction bases: 9. Germline-derived CDR1 and CDR2 are DFQATT and SNEGSKA (reference sequence). The CDR3 loop spans 13 amino acids. The CDR3 is CSASVPGLGEQFF. The CDR3 DNA is TGCAGTGCTTCGGTCCCGGGACTAGGTGAGCAGTTCTTC.

The chain is built from TRBV29-1 and TRBJ1-1; D gene ambiguous. Per the germline V gene, CDR1 is SQVTM and CDR2 is ANQGSEA. The CDR3 is made up of 11 amino acids. The V end was cut by 5 bases, the J end by 1 base, with 5 bases between. CDR3 sequence reads: CSVHRNTEAFF. The CDR3 nucleotides are TGCAGCGTTCATAGGAACACTGAAGCTTTCTTT.

This clonotype has at least ten counts. V is TRBV20-1 and J is TRBJ1-5, with D maybe TRBD1 (5 bases). Germline CDR1 is DFQATT and CDR2 is SNEGSKA (reference sequence). The CDR3 consists of 13 residues. Trimming pared 5 bases from V and 5 bases from J, leaving 13 bases between. The chain's CDR3 is CSAYSGRYQPQHF. DNA of the CDR3: TGCAGTGCTTATTCGGGGCGCTATCAGCCCCAGCATTTT.

The V and J genes are TRBV18 and TRBJ2-7, with D hard to call. Germline values: CDR1 KGHSH, CDR2 LQKENI. Trimming took off 0 bases at V and 6 bases at J, with 12 bases between the two ends. The CDR3 runs 14 residues. The CDR3 bases are TGTGCCAGCTCACCACCCAGGACCCTAGGCGAGCAGTACTTC. Amino acids: CASSPPRTLGEQYF.

The chain recombines TRBV7-7 with TRBJ2-5; no definite D call. Germline values: CDR1 SSHAT, CDR2 FNYEAQ (reference sequence). The CDR3 sequence is 15 residues long. V was pared by 0 bases and J by 5 bases, with 13 bases between. This CDR3 is CASSLAGRSAETQYF. CDR3 nucleotides: TGTGCCAGCAGCTTAGCGGGCAGGTCCGCTGAGACCCAGTACTTC.

This clonotype was seen at least ten times. The V call is TRBV5-1, the J call TRBJ1-1, with D possibly being TRBD1 (6 bases). The germline CDR1 and CDR2 sequences are SGHRS and YFSETQ. The CDR3 consists of 12 residues. V was trimmed by 1 base and J by 7 bases, leaving 8 bases between them. The CDR3 loop is CASSLRGLEAFF. CDR3 DNA: TGCGCCAGCAGCTTGCGGGGGCTTGAAGCTTTCTTT.

This sequence joins TRBV5-1 and TRBJ2-7; 11 bases are shared with TRBD1. With 4 bases clipped from V and 2 bases from J, the junction kept 5 bases outside the gene matches. In germline, CDR1 is SGHRS, CDR2 YFSETQ. The CDR3 is made up of 15 amino acids. CDR3 protein: CASSAPGQGAYEQYF. CDR3 in DNA: TGCGCCAGCAGCGCACCGGGACAGGGGGCCTACGAGCAGTACTTC. Using reference TRBV5-1 and TRBJ2-7 for the parts outside the CDR3, the full variable domain is KAGVTQTPRYLIKTRGQQVTLSCSPISGHRSVSWYQQTPGQGLQFLFEYFSETQRNKGNFPGRFSGRQFSNSRSEMNVSTLELGDSALYLCASSAPGQGAYEQYFGPGTRLTVT.

At least ten counts were recorded for this clonotype. This chain links TRBV11-2 with TRBJ2-7; D possibly corresponds to TRBD2 (6 bases). CDR1 SGHAT and CDR2 FQNNGV come from the germline V gene. Trimming left V 3 bases short and J 2 bases short, with 11 bases between. This CDR3 spans 14 amino acids. CDR3 DNA: TGTGCCAGCAGCTTTAGCGGAAACCCCTACGAGCAGTACTTC. Translation: CASSFSGNPYEQYF.

V and J are TRBV5-1 and TRBJ2-2, with D perhaps TRBD2 (6 bases). Trimming took 4 bases from V and 6 from J, leaving 10 bases between them. This CDR3 is 13 amino acids long. Looked up from germline, CDR1 is SGHRS and CDR2 is YFSETQ. CDR3: CASSVRDAGELFF. CDR3 nucleotides: TGCGCCAGCAGCGTGCGGGATGCCGGGGAGCTGTTTTTT.